This TCR beta chain was captured by sequencing in a study of T cell responses to AZD1222 COVID-19 vaccine. Study findings and constraints: Increases in Spike-specific TCR breadth and depth were seen after two AZD1222 doses. Vaccine-associated CD4 TCRs ranged over spike, dominating at 160-218 and 743-854.

The CDR3 loop spans 17 amino acids. The germline V gene has CDR1 KGHDR and CDR2 SFDVKD. The V end lost 4 bases, the J end lost 3 bases, and 18 bases lay between the germline ends. The method was immunoSEQ multiplex PCR; TCRdb's version includes in-frame clones alone and lacks a portion of them. The sample holds 80,000 to 90,000 clones, over 75% seen once. A single count supports this clone. The antigen is unknown. This chain joins TRBV24-1 and TRBJ2-1; D could derive from TRBD1 or TRBD2 (5 bases each). The sample in question was peripheral blood, obtained on day 0 of MenACWY control vaccination. The origin of this receptor is an adult in good health. This CDR3 is CATSDAGQGIFYNEQFF. The CDR3 region has the DNA TGTGCCACCAGTGACGCGGGTCAGGGCATCTTCTACAATGAGCAGTTCTTC.